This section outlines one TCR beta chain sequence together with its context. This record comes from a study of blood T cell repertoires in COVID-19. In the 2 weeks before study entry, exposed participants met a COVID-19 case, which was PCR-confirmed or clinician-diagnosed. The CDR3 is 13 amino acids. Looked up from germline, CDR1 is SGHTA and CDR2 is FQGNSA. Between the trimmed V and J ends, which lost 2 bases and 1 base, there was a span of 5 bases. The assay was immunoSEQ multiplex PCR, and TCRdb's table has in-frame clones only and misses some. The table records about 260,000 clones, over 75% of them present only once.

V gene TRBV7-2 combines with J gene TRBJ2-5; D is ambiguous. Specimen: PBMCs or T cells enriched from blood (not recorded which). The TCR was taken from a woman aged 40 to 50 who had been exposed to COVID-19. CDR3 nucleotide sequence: TGTGCCAGCAGCTTACTGTTCCAAGAGACCCAGTACTTC. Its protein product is CASSLLFQETQYF.